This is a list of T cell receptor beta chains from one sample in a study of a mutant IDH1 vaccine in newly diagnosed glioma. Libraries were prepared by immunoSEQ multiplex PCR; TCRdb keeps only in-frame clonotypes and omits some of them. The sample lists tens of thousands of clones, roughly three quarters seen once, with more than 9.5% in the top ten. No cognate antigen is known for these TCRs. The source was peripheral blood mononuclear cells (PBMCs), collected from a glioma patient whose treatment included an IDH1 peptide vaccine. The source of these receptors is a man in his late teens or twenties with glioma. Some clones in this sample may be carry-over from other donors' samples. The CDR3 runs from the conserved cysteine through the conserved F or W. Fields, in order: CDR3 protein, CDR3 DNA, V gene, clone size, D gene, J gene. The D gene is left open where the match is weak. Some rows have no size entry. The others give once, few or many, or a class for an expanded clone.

CASSRSQSTEAFF TGTGCCAGCAGTCGGTCCCAGTCCACTGAAGCTTTCTTT TRBV7-6 once NA TRBJ1-1
CAWGGQGPAAYGYTF TGTGCCTGGGGGGGGCAGGGACCCGCCGCCTATGGCTACACCTTC TRBV30 NA NA TRBJ1-2
CASSLGVNQPQHF TGTGCCAGCAGTTTAGGGGTAAATCAGCCCCAGCATTTT TRBV27 NA NA TRBJ1-5
CASSSTGTGSYEQYF TGTGCCAGCAGTTCAACTGGAACAGGGTCCTACGAGCAGTACTTC TRBV28 few NA TRBJ2-7
CASSRRSAYEQYF TGTGCCAGTAGCCGCAGGTCAGCCTACGAGCAGTACTTC TRBV19 NA NA TRBJ2-7
CASSQAAGNQETQYF TGTGCCAGCAGCCAAGCCGCAGGGAACCAAGAGACCCAGTACTTC TRBV4-2 NA NA TRBJ2-5
CASSQDFWGQGYGYTF TGCGCCAGCAGCCAAGATTTTTGGGGACAGGGGTATGGCTACACCTTC TRBV4-3 NA TRBD1 TRBJ1-2
CSVEVGRVTDTQYF TGCAGCGTTGAAGTCGGGCGGGTCACAGATACGCAGTATTTT TRBV29-1 NA NA TRBJ2-3
CSVAQGWTEAFF TGCAGCGTTGCACAGGGGTGGACTGAAGCTTTCTTT TRBV29-1 NA TRBD1 TRBJ1-1
CASSQGPGTTEAFF TGCGCCAGCAGCCAAGGTCCAGGGACCACTGAAGCTTTCTTT TRBV4-1 few NA TRBJ1-1
CASSLASGWGQGYF TGTGCCAGCAGCTTGGCGAGTGGATGGGGACAGGGGTACTTC TRBV7-8 NA TRBD1 TRBJ2-7
CASSEWGGEAKNIQYF TGCGCCAGCAGTGAGTGGGGGGGCGAAGCCAAAAACATTCAGTACTTC TRBV10-2 few NA TRBJ2-4
CASSGYRGRNSPLHF TGTGCCAGCAGTGGGTACAGGGGAAGGAATTCACCCCTCCACTTT TRBV2 few TRBD1 TRBJ1-6
CASRSGGGNQPQHF TGTGCCAGTAGGTCAGGGGGCGGAAATCAGCCCCAGCATTTT TRBV19 NA TRBD1 TRBJ1-5
CASSLVTGLDTQYF TGTGCCAGCAGCTTAGTAACAGGGTTAGATACGCAGTATTTT TRBV5-6 medium-sized NA TRBJ2-3
CASSPRGTLPYGYTF TGTGCCAGCAGCCCGAGGGGTACCCTCCCCTATGGCTACACCTTC TRBV2 once NA TRBJ1-2
CASRARVESYEQYF TGTGCCAGCAGAGCTAGAGTCGAATCCTACGAGCAGTACTTC TRBV27 few NA TRBJ2-7
CASSQVTGGYTNTEAFF TGCGCCAGCAGCCAAGTGACAGGGGGATACACTAACACTGAAGCTTTCTTT TRBV4-1 few TRBD1 TRBJ1-1
CASSERGPSYNSPLHF TGTGCCAGCAGTGAACGGGGGCCCTCCTATAATTCACCCCTCCACTTT TRBV25-1 few NA TRBJ1-6
CASSSRRLNEKLFF TGTGCCAGCAGCTCCAGGAGACTTAATGAAAAACTGTTTTTT TRBV5-6 NA NA TRBJ1-4
CASSFPMTGTMNTEAFF TGTGCCAGCAGCTTCCCTATGACAGGAACCATGAACACTGAAGCTTTCTTT TRBV5-8 NA NA TRBJ1-1
CASSPLSGGYTF TGCGCCAGCAGCCCACTCTCCGGAGGCTACACCTTC TRBV5-1 NA NA TRBJ1-2
CASSDREPEQYF TGTGCCAGCAGTGACAGGGAACCCGAGCAGTACTTC TRBV2 NA NA TRBJ2-7
CATDAPGNTGELFF TGTGCCACTGACGCGCCAGGGAACACCGGGGAGCTGTTTTTT TRBV19 once NA TRBJ2-2
CATSLAGNYEQYF TGTGCCACGAGCTTAGCGGGAAACTACGAGCAGTACTTC TRBV6-1 NA TRBD2 TRBJ2-7
CASRPGQGFGYTF TGTGCCAGCAGGCCGGGACAGGGATTTGGCTACACCTTC TRBV2 NA TRBD1 TRBJ1-2
CAIQGGTYYEQYF TGTGCCATTCAAGGGGGGACATACTACGAGCAGTACTTC TRBV7-2 NA NA TRBJ2-7
CASSEALEGPQETQYF TGTGCCAGCAGTGAAGCGCTAGAGGGCCCTCAAGAGACCCAGTACTTC TRBV6-1 NA NA TRBJ2-5
CASSLAVSSYNEQFF TGTGCCAGCAGCTTAGCCGTTAGCTCCTACAATGAGCAGTTCTTC TRBV7-6 few NA TRBJ2-1
CASSFAGVDTQYF TGTGCCAGCAGCTTTGCGGGAGTGGATACGCAGTATTTT TRBV7-2 NA TRBD2 TRBJ2-3
CASTSLDRVAGANVLTF TGTGCCAGTACCTCCTTGGACAGGGTGGCTGGGGCCAACGTCCTGACTTTC TRBV19 NA TRBD1 TRBJ2-6
CSVEGPGLGSYEQFF TGCAGCGTTGAAGGACCGGGACTGGGTTCGTATGAGCAGTTCTTC TRBV29-1 NA NA TRBJ2-1
CSVGGQGVNYGYTF TGCAGCGTAGGCGGGCAGGGAGTTAACTATGGCTACACCTTC TRBV29-1 NA NA TRBJ1-2
CASSQGRLEVNTEAFF TGCGCCAGCAGCCAAGGGAGATTGGAGGTAAACACTGAAGCTTTCTTT TRBV4-1 NA NA TRBJ1-1
CASSIEGNTGELFF TGTGCCAGTAGTATCGAGGGGAACACCGGGGAGCTGTTTTTT TRBV19 NA NA TRBJ2-2
CASSYSGAYGYTF TGTGCCAGCAGTTATTCGGGGGCGTATGGCTACACCTTC TRBV6-5 NA NA TRBJ1-2
CASSFVGENYGYTF TGTGCCAGCAGCTTCGTAGGAGAAAACTATGGCTACACCTTC TRBV5-4 few NA TRBJ1-2
CASSARQGFQETQYF TGTGCCAGCAGCGCCCGACAGGGATTCCAAGAGACCCAGTACTTC TRBV7-2 NA TRBD1 TRBJ2-5
CAWSFGAHSGANVLTF TGTGCCTGGAGTTTCGGGGCCCACTCTGGGGCCAACGTCCTGACTTTC TRBV30 NA NA TRBJ2-6
CASSQDFAREQYF TGCGCCAGCAGCCAAGATTTCGCCCGCGAGCAGTACTTC TRBV4-3 NA NA TRBJ2-7
CASSRRTGVNTEAFF TGTGCCAGCTCACGGCGGACAGGGGTAAACACTGAAGCTTTCTTT TRBV18 NA TRBD1 TRBJ1-1
CASSLEPGGPLEQYF TGCGCCAGCAGCTTGGAACCAGGGGGACCATTGGAGCAGTACTTC TRBV5-1 NA TRBD1 TRBJ2-7
CASSPQGNQPQHF TGCGCCAGCAGTCCACAGGGCAATCAGCCCCAGCATTTT TRBV10-1 NA NA TRBJ1-5
CASSPGASGRAGEQYF TGCGCCAGCAGCCCAGGGGCTAGCGGGAGGGCAGGTGAGCAGTACTTC TRBV5-1 NA TRBD2 TRBJ2-7
CASGFEGNQPQHF TGCGCCAGCGGGTTTGAGGGGAATCAGCCCCAGCATTTT TRBV10-2 few NA TRBJ1-5
CASRTMGGAGYEQYF TGTGCCAGCCGCACTATGGGGGGGGCAGGGTACGAGCAGTACTTC TRBV6-1 NA NA TRBJ2-7
CASSQVGRARYGYTF TGCGCCAGCAGCCAAGTGGGCAGGGCTCGATATGGCTACACCTTC TRBV4-1 NA NA TRBJ1-2
CSVEADRLDLVNTEAFF TGCAGCGTTGAAGCGGACAGACTAGACCTAGTGAACACTGAAGCTTTCTTT TRBV29-1 NA NA TRBJ1-1
CASSAGTGPYEQYF TGTGCCAGCAGCGCCGGGACAGGGCCCTACGAGCAGTACTTC TRBV7-9 NA TRBD1 TRBJ2-7
CASSLVPGTAYNEQFF TGTGCCAGCAGCTTAGTCCCCGGGACAGCTTACAATGAGCAGTTCTTC TRBV7-2 NA TRBD1 TRBJ2-1
CASSTRSLGTANTGELFF TGTGCCAGCAGTACAAGATCCCTAGGGACAGCAAACACCGGGGAGCTGTTTTTT TRBV28 NA TRBD1 TRBJ2-2
CASSINFYGYTF TGTGCCAGTAGTATCAACTTTTATGGCTACACCTTC TRBV19 NA NA TRBJ1-2
CASSLALGGPGELFF TGTGCCAGCAGCTTAGCGCTGGGGGGGCCGGGGGAGCTGTTTTTT TRBV7-2 NA NA TRBJ2-2